The TCR beta chain under discussion was sequenced for a study of molecular identifiers for immune sequencing clone quantification. The overall study: Within a replicate experiment, RNA obtained from either 20,000 or 100,000 naive CD8 cells was divided into five aliquots, and four of those aliquots were then sequenced.

TCRdb independently ran MiXCR on the PCR reads; one entry per CDR3 protein. This sample carries some 680,000 distinct CDR3 sequences, 25% of them seen once, and the ten largest clones take about 0.84%. Per germline, CDR1 LNHDA and CDR2 SQIVND (reference sequence). This CDR3 has 14 amino acids. Trimming stripped 4 bases from V and 5 bases from J, with 14 bases between. Overall study results and limits: Clones above 20 RNA copies held over 98% of effector molecules, under 1% in naive cells. Among about a million naive cells, spiked Jurkat TCR RNA from a single cell was reportedly detectable.

This clonotype was seen repeatedly, ten times or more. The antigen is undetermined. The V gene is TRBV19, the J gene TRBJ1-1; D gene uncertain. The TCR originated in a human donor in good health. Some libraries in this study had Jurkat cell RNA spiked in. Material: naive CD8+ T cells from blood, with Jurkat cell RNA spiked in. Subset here: FACS-sorted CD8+CD4-CCR7+CD45RA+ naive T cells. The CDR3 here is CASSTSTGGTEAFF. The CDR3 DNA reads TGTGCCAGTAGTACATCGACGGGAGGGACTGAAGCTTTCTTT.